This T cell receptor (beta chain) was recovered during a study of blood T cell repertoires in COVID-19. The overall study: PBMCs, B-cell-depleted T cells, or T cells were the source of the cDNA or gDNA that made up the material.

Here immunoSEQ multiplex PCR was the method, and the copy in TCRdb shows in-frame clones only, minus some. The data contain 50,000 to 65,000 clones, around two thirds of them singletons. The V end lost 3 bases, the J end lost 2 bases, and 8 bases lay between the germline ends. This CDR3 has 14 amino acids. Germline loops: CDR1 KGHDR, CDR2 SFDVKD. This study enrolled people aged roughly 18 to 90 from 20 to 25 US geographic areas. Participants were placed into cohorts based on the clinical history they reported. Each exposed participant met a COVID-19 case in the 2 weeks preceding study entry. The chain employs TRBV24-1 and TRBJ2-3; D remains ambiguous. This receptor was taken from a woman in her fifties or sixties who had been exposed to COVID-19. The sample taken for sequencing was PBMCs or T cells enriched from blood (not recorded which). As DNA, the CDR3 is TGTGCCACCAGTGATGCCGGGTACACAGATACGCAGTATTTT. It specifies CATSDAGYTDTQYF.